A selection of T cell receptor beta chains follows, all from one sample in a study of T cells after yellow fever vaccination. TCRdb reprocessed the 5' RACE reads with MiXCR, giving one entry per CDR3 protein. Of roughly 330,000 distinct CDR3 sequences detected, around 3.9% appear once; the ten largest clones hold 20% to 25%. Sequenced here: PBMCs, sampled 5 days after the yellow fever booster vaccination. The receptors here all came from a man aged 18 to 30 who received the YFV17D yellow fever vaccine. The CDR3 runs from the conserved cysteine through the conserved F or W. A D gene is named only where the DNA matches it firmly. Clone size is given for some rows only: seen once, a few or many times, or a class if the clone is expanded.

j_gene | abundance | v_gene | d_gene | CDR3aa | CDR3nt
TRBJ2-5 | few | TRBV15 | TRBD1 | CATSRPRDSHQETQYF | TGTGCCACCAGCAGACCCAGGGACAGCCACCAAGAGACCCAGTACTTC
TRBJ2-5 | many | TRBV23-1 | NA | CASLGDTRRETQYF | TGCGCCAGCCTAGGGGACACCCGACGGGAGACCCAGTACTTC
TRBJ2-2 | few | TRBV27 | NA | CASSLDRQAPSNTGELFF | TGTGCCAGCAGTTTAGACCGACAGGCACCCTCGAACACCGGGGAGCTGTTTTTT
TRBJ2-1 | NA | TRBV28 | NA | CASQARGRVHEQFF | TGTGCCAGTCAAGCCCGGGGGCGAGTCCATGAGCAGTTCTTC
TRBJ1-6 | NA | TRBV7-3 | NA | CASSFGDYNSPLHF | TGTGCCAGCAGCTTCGGGGACTATAATTCACCCCTCCACTTT
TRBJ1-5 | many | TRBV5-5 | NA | CASSLATAKPQHF | TGTGCCAGCAGCTTGGCAACAGCCAAACCCCAGCATTTT
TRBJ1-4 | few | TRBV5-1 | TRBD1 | CASNSPGGWGEKLFF | TGCGCCAGCAACTCTCCAGGGGGCTGGGGTGAAAAACTGTTTTTT
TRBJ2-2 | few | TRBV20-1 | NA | CSARDPVPTGELFF | TGCAGTGCTAGAGATCCCGTCCCCACCGGGGAGCTGTTTTTT
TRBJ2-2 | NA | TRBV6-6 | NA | CASIGGQLGELFF | TGTGCCAGCATTGGGGGGCAACTAGGGGAGCTGTTTTTT
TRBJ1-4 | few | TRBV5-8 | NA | CASSVRGVRGKLFF | TGTGCCAGCAGCGTACGCGGCGTGCGCGGTAAACTGTTTTTT
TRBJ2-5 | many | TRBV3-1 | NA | CASRQTMQETQYF | TGTGCCAGCCGACAGACGATGCAAGAGACCCAGTACTTC
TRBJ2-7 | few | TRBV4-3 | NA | CASSQDLLGAYSQYF | TGCGCCAGCAGCCAAGATCTACTAGGGGCTTATTCGCAGTACTTC
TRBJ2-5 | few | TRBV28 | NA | CASSHHGGRETQYF | TGTGCCAGCAGTCATCATGGGGGTCGGGAGACCCAGTACTTC
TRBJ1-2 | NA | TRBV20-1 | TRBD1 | CSARATGNYGYTF | TGCAGTGCTAGAGCGACAGGGAACTATGGCTACACCTTC
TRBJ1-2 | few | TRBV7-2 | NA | CASSGGGGGYTF | TGTGCCAGCAGCGGCGGGGGCGGGGGCTACACCTTC
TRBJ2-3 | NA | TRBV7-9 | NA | CASSSPYTDTQYF | TGTGCCAGCAGCTCCCCGTACACAGATACGCAGTATTTT
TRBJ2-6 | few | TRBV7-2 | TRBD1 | CASSFRDRVYSGANVLTF | TGTGCCAGCAGCTTCCGGGACAGGGTTTACTCTGGGGCCAACGTCCTGACTTTC